A single sample is the source of the 15 T cell receptor beta chains below, sequenced in a study of shared clonotypes between healthy human individuals. Generated by immunoSEQ multiplex PCR, the TCRdb table keeps only in-frame clones and is missing some. The sample has 800,000 to 1,200,000 clones, around 78% seen once; the top ten hold 0.52%. The sample comprised memory CD4+ T cells from PBMCs. Subset indicated: CD45RA-negative fraction. Every receptor here comes from a man aged 18 to 30 in good health. Some clones in this sample may be carry-over from other donors' samples.

The chain joins TRBV11-3 to TRBJ2-3; the D gene is possibly TRBD2 (5 bases). With 5 bases removed from V and 3 bases from J, the gap between germline ends came to 18 bases. The germline V gene encodes CDR1 SGHNT and CDR2 YENEEA. The length of the CDR3 is 16 residues. CDR3 DNA sequence: TGTGCCAGCAGCCCAGGAACCTGGGGAGTAACAGATACGCAGTATTTT. Translated, it gives CASSPGTWGVTDTQYF. The variable domain in full, completed from reference TRBV11-3 and TRBJ2-3, reads EAGVVQSPRYKIIEKKQPVAFWCNPISGHNTLYWYLQNLGQGPELLIRYENEEAVDDSQLPKDRFSAERLKGVDSTLKIQPAELGDSAVYLCASSPGTWGVTDTQYFGPGTRLTVL.

V usage is TRBV27 and J usage is TRBJ1-5, with 7 nucleotides matching TRBD1. The CDR3 totals 15 residues. The J segment lost 3 bases and the V segment lost 3 bases, leaving 5 bases of the junction unmatched. From germline, CDR1 is MNHEY and CDR2 SMNVEV (reference sequence). The CDR3 sequence is CASSFGTEPNQPQHF. The DNA for the CDR3 is TGTGCCAGCAGTTTCGGGACAGAGCCCAATCAGCCCCAGCATTTT.

The CDR3 protein is CASCSGTPFNSPLHF. CDR3 DNA: TGTGCCAGCTGCTCCGGGACACCCTTTAATTCACCCCTCCACTTT. The rearrangement uses TRBV6-5 and TRBJ1-6; D possibly corresponds to TRBD1 (6 bases). The germline V gene encodes CDR1 MNHEY and CDR2 SVGAGI. V gave up 8 bases and J gave up 6 bases, with 17 bases separating them. The CDR3 runs 15 residues.

This clone was seen just once. The rearrangement uses TRBV7-2 and TRBJ2-3; possibly TRBD2 for D (5 bases). V gave up 5 bases and J gave up 9 bases, with 18 bases separating them. This CDR3 region has 14 residues. Germline V gene lookup returns CDR1 SGHTA and CDR2 FQGNSA. The CDR3 spells CASSRDPLGVTQYF. The CDR3 bases are TGTGCCAGCAGCCGCGATCCACTGGGAGTCACGCAGTATTTT.

The chain combines TRBV6-6 with TRBJ1-5; D is ambiguous. This CDR3 spans 15 amino acids. The ends were cut back, 4 bases at V and 2 bases at J, with 12 bases in the middle. Looked up from germline, CDR1 is MNHNY and CDR2 is SVGAGI (reference sequence). CDR3 residues: CASSSPGVRNQPQHF. The CDR3 nucleotides read TGTGCCAGCAGTTCCCCCGGGGTCCGCAATCAGCCCCAGCATTTT.

The chain has TRBV29-1 and TRBJ2-3, with D perhaps TRBD1 (5 bases). CDR1 is SQVTM, CDR2 ANQGSEA, per germline. This CDR3 is built from 17 residues. Trimming cost V 6 bases and J 2 bases, with 24 bases left between them. DNA for the CDR3: TGCAGCGTGGGGAAAGGGTTGCGTACAGGATCCACAGATACGCAGTATTTT. It is translated as CSVGKGLRTGSTDTQYF.

With regard to this clone: This likely came from a read error, as a far larger clone is one base away. This rearrangement joins TRBV5-3 to TRBJ2-7, with unresolved D. TRBV5-3 is designated an ORF whose function remains uncertain. The V gene lost 0 bases and the J gene lost 3 bases, with 13 bases spanning the gap. This CDR3 has 15 amino acids. CDR3 nucleotides: TGTGCCAGAAGCTTGGGGACGAGAGTGTTCTACGAGCAGTACTTC. Protein product: CARSLGTRVFYEQYF.

Only a few counts were recorded for this clone. Other nucleotide sequences from this sample produce the same CDR3. The J gene is TRBJ2-1, the V gene TRBV5-1, with D perhaps TRBD2 (6 bases). Germline loops: CDR1 SGHRS, CDR2 YFSETQ. CDR3 length: 14 residues. The V gene lost 2 bases and the J gene lost 5 bases, with 11 bases spanning the gap. CDR3 loop: CASSLGGTHNEQFF. The CDR3 nucleotides read TGCGCCAGCAGCTTAGGAGGGACCCACAATGAGCAGTTCTTC.

The V call is TRBV7-8, the J call TRBJ2-2; 7 nucleotides align to TRBD1. The CDR3 spans 15 residues. From germline, CDR1 is SGHVS and CDR2 FQNEAQ. Germline trimming cut 5 bases from V and 0 bases from J; bases unmatched to any gene: 3. Here the CDR3 DNA reads TGTGCCAGCAGCCAGGGACAGACGAACACCGGGGAGCTGTTTTTT. Translating gives CASSQGQTNTGELFF.

The chain carries TRBV6-5 and TRBJ1-1, with TRBD1 identical over 8 bases. The trim removed 7 bases at V and 3 bases at J, leaving 7 bases unmatched. Looked up from germline, CDR1 is MNHEY and CDR2 is SVGAGI. CDR3 size: 14 residues. CDR3 region: CASTSGGRDTEAFF. CDR3 nucleotide sequence: TGTGCCAGCACCTCAGGGGGCAGGGACACTGAAGCTTTCTTT.

The chain links TRBV29-1 to TRBJ2-1; the D gene is possibly TRBD1 (5 bases). Trimming pared 8 bases from V and 2 bases from J, leaving 19 bases between. This CDR3 has 15 amino acids. Germline values: CDR1 SQVTM, CDR2 ANQGSEA. The chain's CDR3 is CSMAVGRATYNEQFF. The CDR3 nucleotides read TGCAGCATGGCCGTGGGCAGGGCCACCTACAATGAGCAGTTCTTC.

The gene calls are TRBV2 and TRBJ1-5; 9 bases are a match to TRBD1. The CDR3 length is 15 residues. Germline V gene sequence: CDR1 SNHLY, CDR2 FYNNEI. V lost 3 bases and J lost 4; bases outside the gene matches: 4. The CDR3: CASSERTGDNQPQHF. The CDR3 bases are TGTGCCAGCAGTGAGAGGACAGGGGATAATCAGCCCCAGCATTTT.

V gene TRBV6-1 combines with J gene TRBJ2-5, with D possibly being TRBD2 (6 bases). CDR3 size: 15 residues. The V gene lost 6 bases and the J gene lost 5 bases, with 19 bases spanning the gap. Germline V lookup: CDR1 MNHNS, CDR2 SASEGT. The CDR3 spells CASRMPGYRGETQYF. As DNA, the CDR3 is TGTGCCAGCAGGATGCCGGGATACCGGGGGGAGACCCAGTACTTC.

The chain is built from TRBV4-1 and TRBJ2-2, with 13 bases fitting TRBD2. V lost 4 bases and J lost 3; bases outside the gene matches: 8. The CDR3 length is 18 residues. The germline V gene encodes CDR1 MGHRA and CDR2 YSYEKL. CDR3 DNA sequence: TGCGCCAGCAGCCGCGGACTAGCGGGAGCCGTAGACACCGGGGAGCTGTTTTTT. This codes for CASSRGLAGAVDTGELFF.

V is TRBV5-1 and J is TRBJ1-1; D call uncertain. This CDR3 region has 14 residues. V lost 4 bases and J lost 1, with 11 bases in between. CDR1 and CDR2 (germline): SGHRS, YFSETQ. For the CDR3, the DNA is TGCGCCAGCAGCACCCGACAAGCGAACACTGAAGCTTTCTTT. Translation gives CASSTRQANTEAFF. Variable domain in full (rest from reference TRBV5-1 and TRBJ1-1): KAGVTQTPRYLIKTRGQQVTLSCSPISGHRSVSWYQQTPGQGLQFLFEYFSETQRNKGNFPGRFSGRQFSNSRSEMNVSTLELGDSALYLCASSTRQANTEAFFGQGTRLTVV.